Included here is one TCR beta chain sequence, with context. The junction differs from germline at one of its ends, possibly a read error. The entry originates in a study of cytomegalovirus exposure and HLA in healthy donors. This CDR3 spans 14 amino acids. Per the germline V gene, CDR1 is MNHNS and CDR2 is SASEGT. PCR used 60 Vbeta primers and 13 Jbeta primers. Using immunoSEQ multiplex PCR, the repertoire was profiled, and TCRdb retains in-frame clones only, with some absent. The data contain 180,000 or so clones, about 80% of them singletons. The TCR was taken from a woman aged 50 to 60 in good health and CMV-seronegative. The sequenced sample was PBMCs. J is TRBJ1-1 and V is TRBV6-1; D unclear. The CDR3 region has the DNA TGTGCCAGCACTGAAGGAGGGCGGAACACTGAAGCTTTCTTT. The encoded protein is CASTEGGRNTEAFF.